This note documents a single T cell receptor (beta chain) sequence. Within the sample, other DNA sequences also encode this same CDR3. This sample stems from a study of T cell changes during pregnancy in multiple sclerosis. The germline V gene encodes CDR1 MNHEY and CDR2 SVGAGI. The CDR3 extends over 15 amino acids. V lost 0 bases to trimming and J lost 8 bases; unmatched junction nucleotides: 2. The data were produced by immunoSEQ multiplex PCR, yet TCRdb's version contains in-frame clones alone and is incomplete. The repertoire consists of about 69,000 clones, with about 85% occurring once and the leading ten covering approximately 3.3%.

The material sequenced was peripheral blood, taken before pregnancy. The TCR originated in a female donor with multiple sclerosis, enrolled in a pregnancy study. The genes are TRBV6-5 and TRBJ1-6, with 9 bases identical to TRBD1. CDR3 protein: CASSYSRTGDSPLHF. The CDR3 nucleotides are TGTGCCAGCAGTTACTCCCGGACAGGGGATTCACCCCTCCACTTT.